The clone carrying this T cell receptor beta chain was seen a few times. Its antigen remains unidentified. Quantitative molecular-barcoded 5'-RACE generated the TCR beta libraries. One entry per CDR3 protein results from TCRdb running MiXCR on the 5' RACE reads. The profile shows hundreds of thousands of distinct CDR3 sequences, 20% to 30% of them singletons. This record belongs to a study of CD8 T cells in ankylosing spondylitis. Study-wide findings and caveats: Within matched ankylosing spondylitis synovial fluid, disease-linked clones were reportedly significantly enriched. There were earlier reports of some motif variants in reactive arthritis synovial fluid and blood. Ankylosing spondylitis blood appeared to be characterized by a TCR beta motif of fewer than ten highly homologous variants. Disease-linked clones bore a CD8+ phenotype and were relatively rare in peripheral blood.

V was clipped by 8 bases and J by 5 bases; unmatched bases: 10. This CDR3 contains 14 residues. Germline values: CDR1 MNHEY, CDR2 SMNVEV (reference sequence). This clonotype was obtained from a male donor with ankylosing spondylitis. The sample consisted of blood, either unsorted or a sorted T cell fraction (not recorded which). This sequence joins TRBV27 and TRBJ1-2, with 8 bases matching TRBD1. The CDR3: CASRWTGLGYGYTF. The CDR3 nucleotides read TGTGCCAGCCGCTGGACAGGGCTCGGTTATGGCTACACCTTC.